This T cell receptor (beta chain) came from a study of CD8 T cells in ankylosing spondylitis. This clonotype was seen repeatedly, ten times or more. Its target is unknown. The study, taken as a whole, reports: Disease-linked clones reportedly concentrated significantly in matched ankylosing spondylitis synovial fluid. Within ankylosing spondylitis blood, a TCR beta motif made up of under 10 highly homologous variants appeared to be characteristic.

This CDR3 has 13 amino acids. The V and J ends lost 0 bases and 4 bases respectively, with 7 bases between them. From germline, CDR1 is SGHRS and CDR2 YFSETQ. Quantitative 5'-RACE with molecular barcodes generated TCR beta libraries. From the 5' RACE reads, TCRdb called clonotypes with MiXCR, one entry per CDR3 protein. This sample yields some 220,000 distinct CDR3 sequences, of which roughly 6.6% are seen a single time; approximately 15% belongs to the top ten. Sequencing was performed on blood, either unsorted or a sorted T cell fraction (not recorded which). The sequence derives from a male donor with ankylosing spondylitis. The chain employs TRBV5-1 and TRBJ1-2; a possible D gene is TRBD1 (5 bases). The CDR3 region has the DNA TGCGCCAGCAGCTTGGCAGGGCCCTATGGCTACACCTTC. This codes for CASSLAGPYGYTF.